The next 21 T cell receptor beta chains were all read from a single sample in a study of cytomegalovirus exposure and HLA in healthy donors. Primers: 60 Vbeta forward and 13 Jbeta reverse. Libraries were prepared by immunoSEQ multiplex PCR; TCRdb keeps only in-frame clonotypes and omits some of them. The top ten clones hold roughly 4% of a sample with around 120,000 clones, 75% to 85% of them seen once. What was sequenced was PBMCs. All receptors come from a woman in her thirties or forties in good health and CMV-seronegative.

CDR3 sequence (DNA): TGTGCCAGCAGCCGAGAGGGACAGCTCAATCAGCCCCAGCATTTT. It translates to CASSREGQLNQPQHF. The J gene is TRBJ1-5, the V gene TRBV6-6; 7 nucleotides match TRBD1. With 6 bases clipped from V and 3 bases from J, the junction kept 8 bases outside the gene matches. The CDR3 has 15 amino acids. Germline V lookup: CDR1 MNHNY, CDR2 SVGAGI (reference sequence).

The DNA for the CDR3 is TGTGCCAGCAGCCAAAGGACAGGCTTAGCTGGGGACAATGAGCAGTTCTTC. The encoded protein is CASSQRTGLAGDNEQFF. The chain joins TRBV7-9 to TRBJ2-1; TRBD1 agrees at 7 bases. CDR1 is SEHNR and CDR2 is FQNEAQ in the germline V gene (reference sequence). J was trimmed by 5 bases and V by 5 bases; bases with no gene match: 15. This CDR3 is 17 amino acids long.

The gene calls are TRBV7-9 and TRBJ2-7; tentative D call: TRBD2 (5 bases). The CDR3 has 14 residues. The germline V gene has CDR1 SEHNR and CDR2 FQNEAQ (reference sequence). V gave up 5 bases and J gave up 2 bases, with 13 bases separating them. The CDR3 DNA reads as TGTGCCAGCAGCGCGAGCGGACTCACCTACGAGCAGTACTTC. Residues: CASSASGLTYEQYF.

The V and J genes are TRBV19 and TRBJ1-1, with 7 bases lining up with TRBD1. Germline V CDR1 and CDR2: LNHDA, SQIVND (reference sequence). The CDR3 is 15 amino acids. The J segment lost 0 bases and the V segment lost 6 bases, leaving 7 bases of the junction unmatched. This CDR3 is CASRIGQELNTEAFF. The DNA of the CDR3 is TGTGCCAGTAGGATCGGACAGGAGTTGAACACTGAAGCTTTCTTT. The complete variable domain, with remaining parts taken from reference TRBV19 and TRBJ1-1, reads DGGITQSPKYLFRKEGQNVTLSCEQNLNHDAMYWYRQDPGQGLRLIYYSQIVNDFQKGDIAEGYSVSREKKESFPLTVTSAQKNPTAFYLCASRIGQELNTEAFFGQGTRLTVV.

This CDR3 is CSVARGITEAFF. CDR3 bases: TGCAGCGTTGCCCGGGGGATCACTGAAGCTTTCTTT. The chain is built from TRBV29-1 and TRBJ1-1; perhaps TRBD1 as D (5 bases). The CDR3 sequence is 12 residues long. With 4 bases removed from V and 4 bases from J, the gap between germline ends came to 10 bases. Germline loops: CDR1 SQVTM, CDR2 ANQGSEA.

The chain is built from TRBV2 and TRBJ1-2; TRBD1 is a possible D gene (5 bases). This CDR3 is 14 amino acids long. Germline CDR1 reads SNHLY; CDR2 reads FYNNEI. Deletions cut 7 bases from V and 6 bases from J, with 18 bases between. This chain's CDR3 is CASNQGEGVDGYTF. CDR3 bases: TGTGCCAGCAACCAAGGGGAGGGAGTGGATGGCTACACCTTC.

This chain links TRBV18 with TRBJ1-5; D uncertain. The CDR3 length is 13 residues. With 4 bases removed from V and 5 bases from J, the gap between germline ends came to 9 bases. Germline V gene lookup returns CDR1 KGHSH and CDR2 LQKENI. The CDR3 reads CASSLDYDQPQHF. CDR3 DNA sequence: TGTGCCAGCTCACTAGACTATGATCAGCCCCAGCATTTT. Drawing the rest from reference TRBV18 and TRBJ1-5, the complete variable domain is NAGVMQNPRHLVRRRGQEARLRCSPMKGHSHVYWYRQLPEEGLKFMVYLQKENIIDESGMPKERFSAEFPKEGPSILRIQQVVRGDSAAYFCASSLDYDQPQHFGDGTRLSIL.

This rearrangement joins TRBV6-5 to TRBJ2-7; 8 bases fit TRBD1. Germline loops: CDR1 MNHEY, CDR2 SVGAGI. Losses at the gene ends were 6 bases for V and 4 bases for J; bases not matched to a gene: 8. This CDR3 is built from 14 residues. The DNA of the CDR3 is TGTGCCAGCAGCCGGGACAGGAAATATTACGAGCAGTACTTC. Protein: CASSRDRKYYEQYF.

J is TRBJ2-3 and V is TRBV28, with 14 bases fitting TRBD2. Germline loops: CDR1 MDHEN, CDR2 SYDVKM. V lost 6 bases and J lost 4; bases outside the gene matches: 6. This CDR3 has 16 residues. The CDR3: CASSLTSGRGADTQYF. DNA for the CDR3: TGTGCCAGCAGCCTGACTAGCGGGAGGGGTGCAGATACGCAGTATTTT. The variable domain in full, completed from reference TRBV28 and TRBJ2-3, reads DVKVTQSSRYLVKRTGEKVFLECVQDMDHENMFWYRQDPGLGLRLIYFSYDVKMKEKGDIPEGYSVSREKKERFSLILESASTNQTSMYLCASSLTSGRGADTQYFGPGTRLTVL.

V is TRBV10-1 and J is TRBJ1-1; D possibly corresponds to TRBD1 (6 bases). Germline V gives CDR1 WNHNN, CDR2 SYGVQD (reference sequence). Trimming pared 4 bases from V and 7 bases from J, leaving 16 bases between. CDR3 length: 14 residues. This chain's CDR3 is CASSGEQGRGEAFF. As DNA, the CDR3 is TGCGCCAGCAGTGGGGAGCAGGGGCGAGGTGAAGCTTTCTTT.

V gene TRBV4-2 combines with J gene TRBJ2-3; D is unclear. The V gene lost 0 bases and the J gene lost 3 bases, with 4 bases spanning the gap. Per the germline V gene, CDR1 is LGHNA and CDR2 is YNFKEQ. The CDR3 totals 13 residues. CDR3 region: CASSQDRTDTQYF. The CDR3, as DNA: TGTGCCAGCAGCCAAGATAGAACAGATACGCAGTATTTT.

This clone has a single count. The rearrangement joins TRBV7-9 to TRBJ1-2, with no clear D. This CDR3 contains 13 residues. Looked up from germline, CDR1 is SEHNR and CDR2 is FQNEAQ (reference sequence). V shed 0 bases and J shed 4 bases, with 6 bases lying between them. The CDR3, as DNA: TGTGCCAGCAGCTTAGCGAACAGCTATGGCTACACCTTC. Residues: CASSLANSYGYTF.

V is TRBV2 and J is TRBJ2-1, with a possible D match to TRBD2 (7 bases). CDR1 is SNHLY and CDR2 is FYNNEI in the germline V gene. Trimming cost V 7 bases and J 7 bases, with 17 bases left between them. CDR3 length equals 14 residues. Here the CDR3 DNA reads TGTGCCAGCACCAGCGGGACACTGGGGAATGAGCAGTTCTTC. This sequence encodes CASTSGTLGNEQFF.

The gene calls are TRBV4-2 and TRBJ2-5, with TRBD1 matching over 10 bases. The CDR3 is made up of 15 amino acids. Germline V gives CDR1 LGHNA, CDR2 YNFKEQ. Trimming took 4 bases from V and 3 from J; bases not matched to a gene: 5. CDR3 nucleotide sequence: TGTGCCAGCAGCCCCCAGGACAGGGGGAAAGAGACCCAGTACTTC. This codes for CASSPQDRGKETQYF.

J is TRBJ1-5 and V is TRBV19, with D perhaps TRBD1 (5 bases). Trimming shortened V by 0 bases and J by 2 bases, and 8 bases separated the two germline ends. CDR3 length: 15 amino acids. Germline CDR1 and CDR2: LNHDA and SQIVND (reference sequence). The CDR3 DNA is TGTGCCAGTAGTATAGATCCGGGGGGCAATCAGCCCCAGCATTTT. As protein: CASSIDPGGNQPQHF.

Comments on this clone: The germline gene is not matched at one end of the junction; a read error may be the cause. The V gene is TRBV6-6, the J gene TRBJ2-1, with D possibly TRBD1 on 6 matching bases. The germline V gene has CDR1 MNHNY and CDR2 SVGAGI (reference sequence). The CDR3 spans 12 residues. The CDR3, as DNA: TGCGCCTCCAGGGGCTCCTACAATGAGCAGTTCTTC. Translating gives CASRGSYNEQFF.

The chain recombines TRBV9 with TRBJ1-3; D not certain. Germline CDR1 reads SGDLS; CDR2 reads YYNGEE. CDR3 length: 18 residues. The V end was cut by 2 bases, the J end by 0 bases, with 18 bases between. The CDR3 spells CASSVSSKRESSGNTIYF. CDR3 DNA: TGTGCCAGCAGCGTTTCCTCAAAAAGGGAGTCCTCTGGAAACACCATATATTTT.

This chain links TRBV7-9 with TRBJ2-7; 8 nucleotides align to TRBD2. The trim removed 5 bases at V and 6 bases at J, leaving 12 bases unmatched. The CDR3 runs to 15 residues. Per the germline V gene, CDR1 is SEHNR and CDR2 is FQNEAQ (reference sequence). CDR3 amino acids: CASSPGEGLVSEQYF. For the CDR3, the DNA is TGTGCCAGCAGCCCCGGCGAGGGACTAGTATCCGAGCAGTACTTC.

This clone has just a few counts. CDR3 DNA sequence: TGTGCCAGCAGCTTACCGGGACTCGGTAATGAGCAGTTCTTC. Protein: CASSLPGLGNEQFF. V is TRBV7-3 and J is TRBJ2-1, with a possible D match to TRBD2 (6 bases). Germline CDR1 reads SGHTA; CDR2 reads FQGTGA. CDR3 length: 14 amino acids. V was shortened by 2 bases and J by 7 bases, with 12 bases between the two germline ends. The whole variable domain, filled in from reference TRBV7-3 and TRBJ2-1, reads GAGVSQTPSNKVTEKGKYVELRCDPISGHTALYWYRQSLGQGPEFLIYFQGTGAADDSGLPNDRFFAVRPEGSVSTLKIQRTERGDSAVYLCASSLPGLGNEQFFGPGTRLTVL.

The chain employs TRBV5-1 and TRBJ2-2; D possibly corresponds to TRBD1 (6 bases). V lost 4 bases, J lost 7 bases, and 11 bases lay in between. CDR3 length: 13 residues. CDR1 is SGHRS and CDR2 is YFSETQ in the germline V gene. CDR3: CASSPDSFGELFF. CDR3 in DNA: TGCGCCAGCAGCCCGGACAGTTTCGGGGAGCTGTTTTTT.

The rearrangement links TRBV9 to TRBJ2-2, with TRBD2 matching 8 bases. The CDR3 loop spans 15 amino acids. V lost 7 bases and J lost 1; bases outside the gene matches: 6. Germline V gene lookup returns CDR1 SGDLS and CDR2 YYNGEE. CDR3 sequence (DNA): TGTGCCAGCTCAGCGGGGGCCCGGAACACCGGGGAGCTGTTTTTT. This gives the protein CASSAGARNTGELFF.